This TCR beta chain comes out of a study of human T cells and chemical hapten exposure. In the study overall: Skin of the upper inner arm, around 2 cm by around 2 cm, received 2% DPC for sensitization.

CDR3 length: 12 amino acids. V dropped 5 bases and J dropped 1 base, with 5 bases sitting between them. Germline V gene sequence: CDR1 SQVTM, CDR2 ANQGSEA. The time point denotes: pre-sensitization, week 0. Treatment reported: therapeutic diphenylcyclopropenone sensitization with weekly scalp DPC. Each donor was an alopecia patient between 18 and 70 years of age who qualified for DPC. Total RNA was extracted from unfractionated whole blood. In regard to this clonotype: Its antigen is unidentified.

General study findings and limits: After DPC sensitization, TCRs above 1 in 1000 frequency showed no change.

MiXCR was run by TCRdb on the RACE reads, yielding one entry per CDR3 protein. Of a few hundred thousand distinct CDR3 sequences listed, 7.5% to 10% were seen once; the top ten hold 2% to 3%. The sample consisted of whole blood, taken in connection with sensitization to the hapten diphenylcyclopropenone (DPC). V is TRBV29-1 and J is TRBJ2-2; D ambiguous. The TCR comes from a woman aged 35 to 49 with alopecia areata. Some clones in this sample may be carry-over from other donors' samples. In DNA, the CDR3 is TGCAGCGTTTGGAAGAACACCGGGGAGCTGTTTTTT. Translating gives CSVWKNTGELFF.